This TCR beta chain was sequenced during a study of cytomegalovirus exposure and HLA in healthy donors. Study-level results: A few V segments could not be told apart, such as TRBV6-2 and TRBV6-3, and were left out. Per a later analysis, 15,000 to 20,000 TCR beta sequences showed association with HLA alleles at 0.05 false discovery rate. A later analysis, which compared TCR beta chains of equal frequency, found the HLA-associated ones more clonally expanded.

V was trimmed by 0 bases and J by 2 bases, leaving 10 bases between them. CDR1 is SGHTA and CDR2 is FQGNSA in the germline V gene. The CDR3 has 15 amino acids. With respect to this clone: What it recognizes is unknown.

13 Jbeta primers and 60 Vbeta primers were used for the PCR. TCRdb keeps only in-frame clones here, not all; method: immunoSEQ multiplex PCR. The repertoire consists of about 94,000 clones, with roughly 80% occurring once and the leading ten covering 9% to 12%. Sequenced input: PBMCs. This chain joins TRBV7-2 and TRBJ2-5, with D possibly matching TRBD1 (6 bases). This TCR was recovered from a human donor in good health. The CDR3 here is CASSLARTAQETQYF. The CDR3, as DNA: TGTGCCAGCAGCTTAGCCCGGACAGCGCAAGAGACCCAGTACTTC.